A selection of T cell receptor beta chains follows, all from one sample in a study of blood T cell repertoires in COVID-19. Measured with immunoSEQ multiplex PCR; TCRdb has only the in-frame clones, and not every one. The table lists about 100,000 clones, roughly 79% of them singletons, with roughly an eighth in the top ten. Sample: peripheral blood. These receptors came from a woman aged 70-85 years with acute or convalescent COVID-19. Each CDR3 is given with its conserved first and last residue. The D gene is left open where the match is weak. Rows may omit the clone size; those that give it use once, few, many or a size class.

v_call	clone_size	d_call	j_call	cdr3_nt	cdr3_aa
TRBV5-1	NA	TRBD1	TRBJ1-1	TGCGCCAGCAGCTTGTCAGGGGGGCGCTTCCTGAACACTGAAGCTTTCTTT	CASSLSGGRFLNTEAFF
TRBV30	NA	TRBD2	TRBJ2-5	TGTGCCTGGAGTGTCGGAGCGGGGGGGCAAGAGACCCAGTACTTC	CAWSVGAGGQETQYF
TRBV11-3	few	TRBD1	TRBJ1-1	TGTGCCAGCAGCCCCAGGACAGGAGACACTGAAGCTTTCTTT	CASSPRTGDTEAFF
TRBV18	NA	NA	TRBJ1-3	TGTGCCAGCTCACCACCGAACTCTTTTGTCTCTGGAAACACCATATATTTT	CASSPPNSFVSGNTIYF
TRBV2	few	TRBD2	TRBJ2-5	TGTGCCAGCAGTGAGTTGGCGGGGGGGCCAGAGACCCAGTACTTC	CASSELAGGPETQYF
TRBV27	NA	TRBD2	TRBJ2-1	TGTGCCAGCAGTTCCTGGACTAGCGACAATGAGCAGTTCTTC	CASSSWTSDNEQFF
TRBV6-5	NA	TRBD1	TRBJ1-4	TGTGCCAGCAGTTATATGGACAGGGCGTCTGAAAAACTGTTTTTT	CASSYMDRASEKLFF
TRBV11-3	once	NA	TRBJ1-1	TGTGCCAGCAGCCGACAGAACACTGAAGCTTTCTTT	CASSRQNTEAFF
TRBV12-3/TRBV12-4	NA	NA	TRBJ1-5	TGTGCCAGCAGTTATAGTCTTAATCAGCCCCAGCATTTT	CASSYSLNQPQHF
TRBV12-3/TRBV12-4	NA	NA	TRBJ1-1	TGTGCCAGCAGCACAGGGCTGAACACTGAAGCTTTCTTT	CASSTGLNTEAFF
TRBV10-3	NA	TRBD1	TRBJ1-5	TGTGCCATCAGTGAGGACAGGGTTTTGAATCAGCCCCAGCATTTT	CAISEDRVLNQPQHF
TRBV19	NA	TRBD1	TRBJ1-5	TGTGCCAGTAGTCCCCCCCCAGGGGGGAGCAATCAGCCCCAGCATTTT	CASSPPPGGSNQPQHF
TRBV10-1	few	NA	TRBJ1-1	TGCGCCAGCAAGCTAGGAAGCGGCACTGAAGCTTTCTTT	CASKLGSGTEAFF
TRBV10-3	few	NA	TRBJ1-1	TGTGCCATCAGATCCATAGTGAACACTGAAGCTTTCTTT	CAIRSIVNTEAFF
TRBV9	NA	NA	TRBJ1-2	TGTGCCAGCAGGGACAGCCAGGAGGGCTACACCTTC	CASRDSQEGYTF
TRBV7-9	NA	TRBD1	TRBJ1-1	TGTGCCAGCAGGTCGACAGGGGTCACTGAAGCTTTCTTT	CASRSTGVTEAFF
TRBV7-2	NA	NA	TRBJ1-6	TGTGCCAGCAGCCCGACGGAGCGAAATTCACCCCTCCACTTT	CASSPTERNSPLHF
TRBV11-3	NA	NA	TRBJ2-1	TGTGCCAGCAGCTTAAGGGGAGGCCGCTCCTACAATGAGCAGTTCTTC	CASSLRGGRSYNEQFF
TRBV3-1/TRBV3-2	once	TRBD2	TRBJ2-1	TGTGCCAGCAGTGTCGGGCGGGGGGGGCCCTACAATGAGCAGTTCTTC	CASSVGRGGPYNEQFF
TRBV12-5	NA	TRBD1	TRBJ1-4	TGTGCTAGTGGCCCCGGGACAGCTAATGAAAAACTGTTTTTT	CASGPGTANEKLFF
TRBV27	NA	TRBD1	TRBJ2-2	TGTGCCAGCAGTTTACCCCGGGGACAGGGATCGACCGGGGAGCTGTTTTTT	CASSLPRGQGSTGELFF
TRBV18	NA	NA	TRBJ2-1	TGTGCCAGCTCACCACCAATCGACAGGCCGGGATACAATGAGCAGTTCTTC	CASSPPIDRPGYNEQFF
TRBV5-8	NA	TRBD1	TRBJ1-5	TGTGCCAGCAGCCGAGGACAGGGTACCAATCAGCCCCAGCATTTT	CASSRGQGTNQPQHF